A single sample is the source of the 11 T cell receptor beta chains below, sequenced in a study of shared clonotypes between healthy human individuals. Data came from immunoSEQ multiplex PCR; TCRdb stores just in-frame clones and leaves some out. This sample yields about 1.4 million clones, of which 96% are seen a single time; approximately 1.1% belongs to the top ten. The source material was naive CD4+ T cells sorted from blood. Subset described: CD45RA+ positively selected. These receptors were obtained from a young man in good health.

This clone was observed a single time. This chain links TRBV7-2 with TRBJ1-1, with TRBD1 matching over 8 bases. V gave up 4 bases and J gave up 4 bases; unmatched junction bases: 11. Per the germline V gene, CDR1 is SGHTA and CDR2 is FQGNSA. This CDR3 has 16 amino acids. Here the CDR3 DNA reads TGTGCCAGCAGCTACTCCGGGACAGGCTTCTCCACTGAAGCTTTCTTT. Translation: CASSYSGTGFSTEAFF.

V and J are TRBV19 and TRBJ1-5, with D perhaps matching TRBD1 (5 bases). Germline loops: CDR1 LNHDA, CDR2 SQIVND (reference sequence). CDR3 size: 15 residues. V was cut by 6 bases and J by 4 bases, with 16 bases left in between. As DNA, the CDR3 is TGTGCCAGTAGCATTTGGACGGGGGAAAATCAGCCCCAGCATTTT. This gives the protein CASSIWTGENQPQHF.

This chain connects TRBV6-5 to TRBJ2-1; D is possibly TRBD1 (5 bases). Germline lookup yields CDR1 MNHEY and CDR2 SVGAGI. V was clipped by 6 bases and J by 4 bases, with 10 bases between them. The CDR3 runs 13 residues. In DNA form, the CDR3 reads TGTGCCAGCAGCTTTGACAGATACAATGAGCAGTTCTTC. It yields the protein CASSFDRYNEQFF.

The chain carries TRBV9 and TRBJ2-2; D possibly corresponds to TRBD2 (5 bases). Germline-derived CDR1 and CDR2 are SGDLS and YYNGEE. V was clipped by 0 bases and J by 4 bases, with 10 bases between them. This CDR3 region has 15 residues. The CDR3 sequence is CASSVGHRGTGELFF. In DNA, the CDR3 is TGTGCCAGCAGCGTAGGTCACCGGGGCACCGGGGAGCTGTTTTTT. The whole variable domain, remainder taken from reference TRBV9 and TRBJ2-2, is DSGVTQTPKHLITATGQRVTLRCSPRSGDLSVYWYQQSLDQGLQFLIQYYNGEERAKGNILERFSAQQFPDLHSELNLSSLELGDSALYFCASSVGHRGTGELFFGEGSRLTVL.

The chain links TRBV7-6 to TRBJ2-1; 10 nucleotides agree with TRBD2. Germline values: CDR1 SGHVS, CDR2 FNYEAQ. The CDR3 totals 15 residues. With V trimmed by 5 bases and J by 9 bases, 10 bases remained unmatched. CDR3 sequence (DNA): TGTGCCAGCAGCCCCGGAGCGGGAGGGGGCGGTGAGCAGTTCTTC. Translated: CASSPGAGGGGEQFF.

The table lists this clone with a few counts. V usage is TRBV27 and J usage is TRBJ1-2, with a possible D match to TRBD1 (6 bases). Trimming removed 4 bases from V and 3 bases from J, with 18 bases in between. The CDR3 extends over 16 amino acids. Germline CDR1 MNHEY, CDR2 SMNVEV (reference sequence). The CDR3, as DNA: TGTGCCAGCAGTTCCCGACAGGCCACGAGGGACTATGGCTACACCTTC. Translated: CASSSRQATRDYGYTF.

CDR3 sequence reads: CASSVGTIDIQYF. The DNA of the CDR3 is TGTGCCAGCAGTGTTGGGACAATAGACATTCAGTACTTC. The genes are TRBV2 and TRBJ2-4; perhaps TRBD1 as D (6 bases). V was pared by 4 bases and J by 8 bases, with 12 bases between. The CDR3 spans 13 residues. The germline V gene encodes CDR1 SNHLY and CDR2 FYNNEI.

V and J are TRBV5-1 and TRBJ1-1; 10 nucleotides agree with TRBD1. Losses at the gene ends were 8 bases for V and 6 bases for J; bases not matched to a gene: 16. The CDR3 length is 16 residues. Germline V gives CDR1 SGHRS, CDR2 YFSETQ. The CDR3 coding sequence is TGCGCCAGTAGCAATACCGGGACAGGGGAAGTCTCTGAAGCTTTCTTT. It translates to CASSNTGTGEVSEAFF.

V and J are TRBV10-1 and TRBJ1-2; TRBD1 is a possible D gene (5 bases). The germline gives CDR1 WNHNN, CDR2 SYGVQD (reference sequence). The CDR3 is 13 residues long. Trimming left V 4 bases short and J 2 bases short, with 8 bases between. The CDR3 is CASSGGKNYGYTF. CDR3 sequence (DNA): TGCGCCAGCAGTGGGGGGAAGAACTATGGCTACACCTTC.

This clone was seen once. The gene calls are TRBV6-5 and TRBJ2-5; 8 nucleotides agree with TRBD2. There are 14 residues in the CDR3. Trimming at V came to 2 bases and at J to 9 bases, leaving 8 bases not matched to a gene. CDR1 MNHEY and CDR2 SVGAGI come from the germline V gene. CDR3 region: CASSYTRISGAQYF. CDR3 bases: TGTGCCAGCAGTTACACAAGGATTAGCGGGGCCCAGTACTTC.

The chain has TRBV6-1 and TRBJ2-7; 7 nucleotides align to TRBD1. This CDR3 has 12 residues. V dropped 8 bases and J dropped 3; count of bases not matched to a gene: 4. Germline V gene sequence: CDR1 MNHNS, CDR2 SASEGT. The CDR3 coding sequence is TGTGCCAGCCGGACAGGCGTCTACGAGCAGTACTTC. As protein: CASRTGVYEQYF.